A single sample is the source of the 10 T cell receptor beta chains below, sequenced in a study of T cell responses to AZD1222 COVID-19 vaccine. The table came from immunoSEQ multiplex PCR; TCRdb's copy has only in-frame clones and leaves some out. This repertoire shows about 130,000 clones, 93% found once; its top ten account for 4.5% to 5.5%. The sequencing used peripheral blood, collected on day 0 of AZD1222 vaccination. All receptors come from an adult in good health.

This chain connects TRBV5-1 to TRBJ1-3; D gene ambiguous. The germline gives CDR1 SGHRS, CDR2 YFSETQ. V shed 1 base and J shed 4 bases, with 18 bases lying between them. The CDR3 covers 17 residues. CDR3 sequence (DNA): TGCGCCAGCAGCTTGACCGGGTGGACGGAGTCCGGAAACACCATATATTTT. It codes for CASSLTGWTESGNTIYF.

This rearrangement joins TRBV6-2 or TRBV6-3 to TRBJ1-1; 8 nucleotides match TRBD1. CDR3 size: 13 residues. Germline CDR1 MNHEY, CDR2 SVGEGT. The junction had 11 bases not matched to a gene; V was cut back by 6 bases and J by 11 bases. Here the CDR3 reads CASSKLRTGMAFF. The CDR3 DNA is TGTGCCAGCAGCAAGTTGAGGACAGGGATGGCTTTCTTT.

The chain couples TRBV18 to TRBJ2-3; D not resolved. This CDR3 has 15 residues. V lost 5 bases to trimming and J lost 5 bases, with 17 bases between them. CDR1 and CDR2 (germline): KGHSH, LQKENI. The CDR3 DNA reads TGTGCCAGCTCATACAAGGCCTCTCCTGAAGATACGCAGTATTTT. It codes for CASSYKASPEDTQYF.

The V gene is TRBV4-2, the J gene TRBJ1-1; possible D gene TRBD1, 6 bases. The CDR3 runs to 15 residues. V was clipped by 0 bases and J by 5 bases, with 13 bases between them. The germline CDR1 and CDR2 sequences are LGHNA and YNFKEQ. CDR3 sequence reads: CASSQDEGGATEAFF. CDR3 in DNA: TGTGCCAGCAGCCAAGATGAGGGGGGGGCAACTGAAGCTTTCTTT.

J is TRBJ2-5 and V is TRBV29-1; 8 bases are a match to TRBD2. J was trimmed by 5 bases and V by 4 bases; bases with no gene match: 3. Germline assignment: CDR1 SQVTM and CDR2 ANQGSEA. The CDR3 covers 12 residues. As DNA, the CDR3 is TGCAGCGTTGCGGGACTAGGGGAGACCCAGTACTTC. Encoded protein: CSVAGLGETQYF.

The rearrangement uses TRBV29-1 and TRBJ2-7, with 12 bases that match TRBD2. CDR1 and CDR2 (germline): SQVTM, ANQGSEA. V lost 4 bases and J lost 4; bases outside the gene matches: 2. There are 13 residues in the CDR3. CDR3 bases: TGCAGCGTTGGACTAGCGGGAGATTACGAGCAGTACTTC. This gives the protein CSVGLAGDYEQYF.

The chain has TRBV5-6 and TRBJ1-1; D not certain. Per germline, CDR1 SGHDT and CDR2 YYEEEE. The ends were cut back, 2 bases at V and 1 base at J, with 6 bases in the middle. This CDR3 contains 13 residues. The CDR3 sequence is CASSFGRNTEAFF. As DNA, the CDR3 is TGTGCCAGCAGCTTCGGACGGAACACTGAAGCTTTCTTT.

V usage is TRBV15 and J usage is TRBJ1-3; D remains unclear. V lost 1 base and J lost 4, with 8 bases in between. The CDR3 runs 14 residues. Germline V CDR1 and CDR2: LNHNV, YYDKDF (reference sequence). Written as DNA, the CDR3 is TGTGCCACCAGCAGAGTCCGAGGGGGAAACACCATATATTTT. Residues: CATSRVRGGNTIYF.

V gene TRBV24-1 combines with J gene TRBJ2-1; D possibly corresponds to TRBD1 (6 bases). The CDR3 loop spans 16 amino acids. V lost 2 bases and J lost 0, with 10 bases in between. In germline, CDR1 is KGHDR, CDR2 SFDVKD. Here the CDR3 reads CATSDWTESSYNEQFF. Written as DNA, the CDR3 is TGTGCCACCAGTGATTGGACAGAGAGCTCCTACAATGAGCAGTTCTTC.

The chain employs TRBV5-8 and TRBJ2-1; TRBD2 matches 7 bases. This CDR3 is built from 16 residues. CDR1 is SGHTS and CDR2 is YDEGEE in the germline V gene. With V trimmed by 1 base and J by 4 bases, 8 bases remained unmatched. Here the CDR3 DNA reads TGTGCCAGCAGCTTGTGGGCGGGAGAGGGATACAATGAGCAGTTCTTC. This sequence encodes CASSLWAGEGYNEQFF.